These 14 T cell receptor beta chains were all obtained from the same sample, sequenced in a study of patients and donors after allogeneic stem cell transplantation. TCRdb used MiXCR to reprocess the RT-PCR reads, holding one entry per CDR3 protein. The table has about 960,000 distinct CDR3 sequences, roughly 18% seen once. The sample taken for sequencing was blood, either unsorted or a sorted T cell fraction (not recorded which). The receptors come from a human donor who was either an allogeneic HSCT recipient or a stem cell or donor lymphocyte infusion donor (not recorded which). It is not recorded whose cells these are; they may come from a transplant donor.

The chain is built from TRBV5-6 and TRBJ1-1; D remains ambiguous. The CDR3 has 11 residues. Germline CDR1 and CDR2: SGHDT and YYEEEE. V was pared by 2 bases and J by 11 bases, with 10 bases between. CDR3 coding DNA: TGTGCCAGCAGCTTCGCAGAAAGGGCTTTCTTT. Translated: CASSFAERAFF.

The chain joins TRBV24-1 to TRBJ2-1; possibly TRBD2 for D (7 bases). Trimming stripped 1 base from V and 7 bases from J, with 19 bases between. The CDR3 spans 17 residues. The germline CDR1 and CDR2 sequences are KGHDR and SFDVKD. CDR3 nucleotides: TGTGCCACCAGTGATTTTAAACTGGAGGGGGGGCAGAATGAGCAGTTCTTC. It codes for CATSDFKLEGGQNEQFF.

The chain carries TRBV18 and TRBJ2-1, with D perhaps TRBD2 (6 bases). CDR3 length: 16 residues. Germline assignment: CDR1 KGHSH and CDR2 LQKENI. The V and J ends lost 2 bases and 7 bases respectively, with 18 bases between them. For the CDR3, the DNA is TGTGCCAGCTCACCATTGTTTCTAGCGCCACGGAATGAGCAGTTCTTC. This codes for CASSPLFLAPRNEQFF.

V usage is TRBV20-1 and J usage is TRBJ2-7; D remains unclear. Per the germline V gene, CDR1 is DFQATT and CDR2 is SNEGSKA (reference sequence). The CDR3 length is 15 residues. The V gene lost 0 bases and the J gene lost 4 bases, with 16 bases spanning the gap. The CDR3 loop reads CSARDRDFTGYEQYF. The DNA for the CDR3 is TGCAGTGCTAGAGATCGTGACTTTACCGGGTACGAGCAGTACTTC.

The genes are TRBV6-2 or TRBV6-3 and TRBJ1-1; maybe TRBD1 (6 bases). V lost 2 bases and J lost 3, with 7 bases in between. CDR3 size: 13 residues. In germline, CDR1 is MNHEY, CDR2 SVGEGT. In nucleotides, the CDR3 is TGTGCCAGCAGTTACGGGGGCCACACTGAAGCTTTCTTT. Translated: CASSYGGHTEAFF.

CDR3 nucleotide sequence: TGCAGTGCTAGAGCCTCCAGGGGGTTGGGCTATGGCTACACCTTC. It encodes CSARASRGLGYGYTF. The chain couples TRBV20-1 to TRBJ1-2; 7 nucleotides line up with TRBD1. V lost 1 base, J lost 4 bases, and 9 bases stayed unmatched. The CDR3 runs 15 residues. Germline V gene sequence: CDR1 DFQATT, CDR2 SNEGSKA (reference sequence).

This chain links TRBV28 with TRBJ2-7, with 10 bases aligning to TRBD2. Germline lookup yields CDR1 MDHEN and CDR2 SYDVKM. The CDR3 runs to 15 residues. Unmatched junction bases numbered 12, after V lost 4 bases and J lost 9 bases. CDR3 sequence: CASSSDSSGSYGQYF. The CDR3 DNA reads TGTGCCAGCAGTTCCGATTCTAGCGGGAGTTATGGGCAGTACTTC.

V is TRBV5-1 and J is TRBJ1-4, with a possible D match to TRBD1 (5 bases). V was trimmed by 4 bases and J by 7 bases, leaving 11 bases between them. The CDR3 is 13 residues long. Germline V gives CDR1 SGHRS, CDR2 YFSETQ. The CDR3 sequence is CASSLGGAEKLFF. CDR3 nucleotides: TGCGCCAGCAGCCTGGGTGGGGCTGAAAAACTGTTTTTT.

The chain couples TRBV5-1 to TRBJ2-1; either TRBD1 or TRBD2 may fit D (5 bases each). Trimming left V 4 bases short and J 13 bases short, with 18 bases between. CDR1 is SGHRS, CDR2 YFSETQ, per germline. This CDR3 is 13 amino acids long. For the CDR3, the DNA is TGCGCCAGCAGCAGCCGGGACGACAATGGACAGTTCTTC. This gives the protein CASSSRDDNGQFF.

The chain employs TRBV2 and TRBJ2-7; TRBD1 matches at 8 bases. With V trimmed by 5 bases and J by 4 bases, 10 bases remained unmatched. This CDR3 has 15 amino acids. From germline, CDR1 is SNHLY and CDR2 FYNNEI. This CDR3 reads CASSYYRTGRYEQYF. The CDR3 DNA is TGTGCCAGCAGTTATTATCGGACAGGGCGGTACGAGCAGTACTTC.

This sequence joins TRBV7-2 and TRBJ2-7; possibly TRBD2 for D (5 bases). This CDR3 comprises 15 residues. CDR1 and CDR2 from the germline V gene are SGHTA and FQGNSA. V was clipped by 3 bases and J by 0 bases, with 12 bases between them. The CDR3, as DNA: TGTGCCAGCAGCTTGCGACCGGGATTCTCCTACGAGCAGTACTTC. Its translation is CASSLRPGFSYEQYF.

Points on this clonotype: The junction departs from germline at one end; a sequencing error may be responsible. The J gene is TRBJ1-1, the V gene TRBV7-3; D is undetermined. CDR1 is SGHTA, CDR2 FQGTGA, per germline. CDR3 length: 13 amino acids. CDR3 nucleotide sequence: TGTGCCAGGAGCTTCGGACCCAGAGGTGAAGCTTTCTTT. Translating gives CARSFGPRGEAFF.

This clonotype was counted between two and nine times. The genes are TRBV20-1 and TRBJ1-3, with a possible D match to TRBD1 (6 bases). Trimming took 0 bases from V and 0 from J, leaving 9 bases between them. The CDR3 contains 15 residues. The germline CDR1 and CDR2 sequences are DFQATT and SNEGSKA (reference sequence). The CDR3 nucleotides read TGCAGTGCTAGAGAAACGGACAGCTCTGGAAACACCATATATTTT. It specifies CSARETDSSGNTIYF.

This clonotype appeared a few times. The CDR3 DNA sequence: TGTGCCAGCAGCTTGTCGACAGATTTTTACGAGCAGTACTTC. Translated: CASSLSTDFYEQYF. V and J are TRBV9 and TRBJ2-7, with D perhaps TRBD1 (5 bases). Trimming pared 4 bases from V and 4 bases from J, leaving 15 bases between. Germline CDR1 is SGDLS and CDR2 is YYNGEE. The CDR3 covers 14 residues. The full variable domain, its missing parts supplied by reference TRBV9 and TRBJ2-7, is DSGVTQTPKHLITATGQRVTLRCSPRSGDLSVYWYQQSLDQGLQFLIQYYNGEERAKGNILERFSAQQFPDLHSELNLSSLELGDSALYFCASSLSTDFYEQYFGPGTRLTVT.